This T cell receptor (beta chain) was found in a study of cytomegalovirus exposure and HLA in healthy donors. Study-wide background: Across some 400 genotyped donors, 81% landed in the Caucasian-associated ancestry cluster.

Study results and limitations: Serostatus for CMV was the only available immune exposure information. The listing of roughly 160 TCR beta chains classed them as cytomegalovirus-associated.

60 Vbeta and 13 Jbeta primers were used in PCR. Sequenced by immunoSEQ multiplex PCR; TCRdb stores in-frame clones only, minus some. The sample gives some 98,000 clones, around a tenth of which show up once; approximately 5.1% is in the top ten. Remarks on this clone: The antigen remains unidentified.

This TCR was sampled from a man between 45 and 60 years old in good health and CMV-seropositive. The sequencing sample was made of PBMCs.

The CDR3 DNA reads TGTGCCAGCAGCCAGGTGAGGACTAGCGGGTTGAATGAGCAGTTCTTC. Protein: CASSQVRTSGLNEQFF. The chain couples TRBV14 to TRBJ2-1; 11 bases are shared with TRBD2. The CDR3 consists of 16 residues. Germline trimming cut 3 bases from V and 7 bases from J; bases unmatched to any gene: 8. Germline V gene lookup returns CDR1 SGHDN and CDR2 FVKESK.